Below, 26 T cell receptor beta chains from the same sample are listed, as sequenced in a study of T cells in localized non-small cell lung cancer. The table came from immunoSEQ multiplex PCR; TCRdb's copy has only in-frame clones and leaves some out. This table holds approximately 72,000 clones, 70% to 90% found once. The source material was peripheral blood, sampled before any cancer treatment. The receptors stem from a female donor older than 55 with stage I lung adenocarcinoma.

The CDR3 sequence: CASSSEMNTEAFF. The CDR3 nucleotides are TGCGCCAGCAGCTCCGAGATGAACACTGAAGCTTTCTTT. V usage is TRBV5-1 and J usage is TRBJ1-1, with D hard to call. This CDR3 has 13 amino acids. V lost 3 bases, J lost 0 bases, and 6 bases lay in between. From germline, CDR1 is SGHRS and CDR2 YFSETQ.

The rearrangement joins TRBV19 to TRBJ2-3; 8 bases match TRBD1. CDR1 LNHDA and CDR2 SQIVND come from the germline V gene (reference sequence). V dropped 4 bases and J dropped 2; count of bases not matched to a gene: 14. There are 18 residues in the CDR3. CDR3 protein: CASSTDRGRILPTDTQYF. DNA for the CDR3: TGTGCCAGTAGTACCGACAGGGGTAGGATCTTACCCACAGATACGCAGTATTTT.

This chain uses TRBV7-9 with TRBJ2-7; 8 positions agree with TRBD1. Trimming removed 2 bases from V and 4 bases from J; junction bases left unmatched: 10. Per germline, CDR1 SEHNR and CDR2 FQNEAQ (reference sequence). The CDR3 runs 16 residues. The CDR3 DNA follows: TGTGCCAGCAGCTTATCGTTGACAGGGGCAGGGTACGAGCAGTACTTC. It translates to CASSLSLTGAGYEQYF.

V gene TRBV5-4 combines with J gene TRBJ2-3; 8 bases align to TRBD2. J was trimmed by 2 bases and V by 3 bases; bases with no gene match: 8. Germline V gene sequence: CDR1 SGHNT, CDR2 YYREEE (reference sequence). This CDR3 is built from 16 residues. The CDR3 sequence: CASSSAGGGPTDTQYF. The CDR3 DNA reads as TGTGCCAGCAGCTCGGCGGGCGGGGGGCCCACAGATACGCAGTATTTT.

The chain's CDR3 is CASSLRWAEDTQYF. The CDR3 nucleotides are TGTGCCAGCAGCCTCCGCTGGGCGGAGGATACGCAGTATTTT. V is TRBV14 and J is TRBJ2-3; no clear D gene. The length of the CDR3 is 14 residues. V was shortened by 4 bases and J by 6 bases, with 14 bases between the two germline ends. Germline lookup yields CDR1 SGHDN and CDR2 FVKESK.

The J gene is TRBJ2-1, the V gene TRBV5-8; possible D gene TRBD2, 7 bases. Trimming took 4 bases from V and 2 from J, leaving 19 bases between them. The CDR3 covers 17 residues. CDR1 and CDR2 (germline): SGHTS, YDEGEE. The CDR3 sequence: CASSAGGGLSAYNEQFF. In DNA form, the CDR3 reads TGTGCCAGCAGCGCTGGGGGGGGGCTTAGCGCCTACAATGAGCAGTTCTTC.

The chain is built from TRBV7-3 and TRBJ1-2, with D possibly matching TRBD1 (5 bases). The length of the CDR3 is 13 residues. Trimming removed 6 bases from V and 8 bases from J, with 16 bases in between. Per germline, CDR1 SGHTA and CDR2 FQGTGA. The CDR3 region has the DNA TGTGCCAGCAGGCCACCGGGGGGAAGCGGCTACACCTTC. Translating gives CASRPPGGSGYTF.

V is TRBV11-2 and J is TRBJ2-1; D unresolved. The CDR3 has 14 amino acids. CDR1 is SGHAT and CDR2 is FQNNGV in the germline V gene. Trimming stripped 3 bases from V and 6 bases from J, with 12 bases between. The CDR3 reads CASSFSWGSNEQFF. The CDR3, as DNA: TGTGCCAGCAGCTTTTCTTGGGGAAGCAATGAGCAGTTCTTC.

The CDR3, as DNA: TGCGCCAGCAGCACCAGGACAGACAGCCAAGAGACCCAGTACTTC. This translates into CASSTRTDSQETQYF. The chain recombines TRBV5-1 with TRBJ2-5, with D possibly being TRBD1 (6 bases). The V and J ends lost 4 bases and 1 base respectively, with 14 bases between them. CDR1 SGHRS and CDR2 YFSETQ come from the germline V gene. The CDR3 loop spans 15 amino acids. The whole variable domain, filled in from reference TRBV5-1 and TRBJ2-5, reads KAGVTQTPRYLIKTRGQQVTLSCSPISGHRSVSWYQQTPGQGLQFLFEYFSETQRNKGNFPGRFSGRQFSNSRSEMNVSTLELGDSALYLCASSTRTDSQETQYFGPGTRLLVL.

V gene TRBV27 combines with J gene TRBJ1-1; D call uncertain. Germline V gene sequence: CDR1 MNHEY, CDR2 SMNVEV (reference sequence). The CDR3 has 13 amino acids. V lost 3 bases to trimming and J lost 0 bases, with 5 bases between them. The CDR3 DNA is TGTGCCAGCAGTTTCAGGCTGAACACTGAAGCTTTCTTT. Encoded protein: CASSFRLNTEAFF.

The genes are TRBV7-8 and TRBJ1-4; weak D call: TRBD1 (6 bases). Germline lookup yields CDR1 SGHVS and CDR2 FQNEAQ. CDR3 length: 13 residues. V gave up 5 bases and J gave up 10 bases, with 14 bases separating them. The CDR3 protein is CASSVQGPGKLFF. In DNA form, the CDR3 reads TGTGCCAGCAGCGTACAGGGTCCGGGAAAACTGTTTTTT.

V and J are TRBV6-5 and TRBJ2-3; D unclear. The CDR3 has 14 residues. Trimming cost V 6 bases and J 2 bases, with 12 bases left between them. Germline V gene data show CDR1 as MNHEY and CDR2 as SVGAGI. In DNA form, the CDR3 reads TGTGCCAGCAGCCCTAACCGACTCACAGATACGCAGTATTTT. As protein: CASSPNRLTDTQYF.

The chain uses TRBV7-3 and TRBJ1-1, with D possibly being TRBD1 (5 bases). Germline V gene sequence: CDR1 SGHTA, CDR2 FQGTGA. V was clipped by 4 bases and J by 1 base, with 7 bases between them. The CDR3 totals 13 residues. The CDR3 sequence: CASSYTGNTEAFF. For the CDR3, the DNA is TGTGCCAGCAGCTATACAGGGAACACTGAAGCTTTCTTT.

This clone was counted between two and nine times. The chain carries TRBV2 and TRBJ1-5, with D perhaps TRBD1 (6 bases). Between the trimmed V and J ends, which lost 5 bases and 7 bases, there was a span of 15 bases. The CDR3 extends over 14 amino acids. Germline CDR1 is SNHLY and CDR2 is FYNNEI. The CDR3, as DNA: TGTGCCAGCAGTTCTACAGGGACGGGACAGCCCCAGCATTTT. It translates to CASSSTGTGQPQHF.

The CDR3 bases are TGTGCCAGCAGTCTAGCGGGAGATGGCTACGAGCAGTACTTC. It specifies CASSLAGDGYEQYF. This chain links TRBV2 with TRBJ2-7, with 10 nucleotides matching TRBD2. CDR1 and CDR2 (germline): SNHLY, FYNNEI. V lost 5 bases, J lost 3 bases, and 4 bases stayed unmatched. CDR3 length: 14 amino acids.

The chain uses TRBV19 and TRBJ2-4; 11 nucleotides line up with TRBD1. The germline CDR1 and CDR2 sequences are LNHDA and SQIVND (reference sequence). This CDR3 has 15 amino acids. The J segment lost 6 bases and the V segment lost 6 bases, leaving 7 bases of the junction unmatched. DNA of the CDR3: TGTGCCAGTAGATTGCCCGGGACAGGGGGAAACATTCAGTACTTC. Encoded protein: CASRLPGTGGNIQYF.

The DNA of the CDR3 is TGTGCCAGCAGCCAATACGTGGGGGGCTACACCTTC. Translation: CASSQYVGGYTF. The rearrangement joins TRBV16 to TRBJ1-2, with D unresolved. V was shortened by 1 base and J by 8 bases, with 8 bases between the two germline ends. Germline V CDR1 and CDR2: KGHSY, FQNENV. The CDR3 is 12 residues long.

This clone has just a few counts. The V and J genes are TRBV10-3 and TRBJ2-7, with 12 positions matching TRBD2. The CDR3 totals 14 residues. V was clipped by 9 bases and J by 5 bases; unmatched bases: 8. Germline CDR1 is ENHRY and CDR2 is SYGVKD. The CDR3 loop reads CAISGLAGNDEQYF. The DNA for the CDR3 is TGTGCCATAAGCGGACTAGCGGGAAACGACGAGCAGTACTTC.

The V call is TRBV6-5, the J call TRBJ2-7, with D possibly matching TRBD1 (6 bases). V lost 0 bases and J lost 4, with 7 bases in between. The CDR3 is made up of 13 amino acids. Germline V gene data show CDR1 as MNHEY and CDR2 as SVGAGI. CDR3: CASSYSQGYEQYF. The DNA of the CDR3 is TGTGCCAGCAGTTACTCCCAGGGGTACGAGCAGTACTTC.

This chain joins TRBV18 and TRBJ1-1, with D possibly matching TRBD1 (5 bases). V was clipped by 1 base and J by 0 bases, with 9 bases between them. From germline, CDR1 is KGHSH and CDR2 LQKENI. This CDR3 comprises 15 residues. In DNA form, the CDR3 reads TGTGCCAGCTCACCACTGGGGCAGATGAACACTGAAGCTTTCTTT. Protein product: CASSPLGQMNTEAFF.

This rearrangement joins TRBV5-1 to TRBJ1-4, with D hard to call. Deletions cut 7 bases from V and 0 bases from J, with 4 bases between. The germline V gene encodes CDR1 SGHRS and CDR2 YFSETQ. The CDR3 has 12 residues. CDR3: CASGATNEKLFF. CDR3 in DNA: TGCGCCAGCGGTGCAACTAATGAAAAACTGTTTTTT.

V usage is TRBV6-6 and J usage is TRBJ1-2; 7 bases fit TRBD1. V lost 5 bases and J lost 4; bases outside the gene matches: 4. CDR1 and CDR2 from the germline V gene are MNHNY and SVGAGI (reference sequence). The CDR3 totals 13 residues. The CDR3 DNA is TGTGCCAGCAGTACGGGACAGCTCTATGGCTACACCTTC. It codes for CASSTGQLYGYTF.

The rearrangement uses TRBV10-3 and TRBJ1-3; no reliable D call. Trimming removed 7 bases at V and 0 bases at J, with 10 bases between. Per germline, CDR1 ENHRY and CDR2 SYGVKD. The CDR3 contains 14 residues. The CDR3 nucleotides are TGTGCCATCAAAGACCGAAACTCTGGAAACACCATATATTTT. Translating gives CAIKDRNSGNTIYF.

The chain uses TRBV30 and TRBJ2-3, with a possible D match to TRBD1 (6 bases). This CDR3 comprises 14 residues. Germline V gene lookup returns CDR1 GTSNPN and CDR2 SVGIG (reference sequence). V was cut by 7 bases and J by 1 base, with 15 bases left in between. Here the CDR3 reads CASTGPFGTDTQYF. The CDR3 nucleotides read TGTGCCTCGACAGGACCTTTCGGCACAGATACGCAGTATTTT.

This chain uses TRBV28 with TRBJ1-2, with D perhaps TRBD1 (5 bases). The CDR3 loop spans 12 amino acids. Germline loops: CDR1 MDHEN, CDR2 SYDVKM. Trimming left V 6 bases short and J 5 bases short, with 10 bases between. The CDR3 spells CASRGEVYGYTF. In DNA form, the CDR3 reads TGTGCCAGCAGAGGGGAAGTATATGGCTACACCTTC.

The V and J genes are TRBV11-2 and TRBJ1-3; 8 nucleotides match TRBD1. Per the germline V gene, CDR1 is SGHAT and CDR2 is FQNNGV. V was pared by 6 bases and J by 0 bases, with 16 bases of the junction left unmatched. CDR3 length: 19 amino acids. CDR3 in amino acids: CASRRQGHTSLSSGNTIYF. As DNA, the CDR3 is TGTGCCAGCAGACGACAGGGGCATACTTCCTTAAGCTCTGGAAACACCATATATTTT. The full variable domain, completed using reference TRBV11-2 and TRBJ1-3, is EAGVAQSPRYKIIEKRQSVAFWCNPISGHATLYWYQQILGQGPKLLIQFQNNGVVDDSQLPKDRFSAERLKGVDSTLKIQPAKLEDSAVYLCASRRQGHTSLSSGNTIYFGEGSWLTVV.